This T cell receptor beta chain emerged from a study of blood T cell repertoires in COVID-19. About the research overall: Donors in the United States, Italy and Spain gave samples during acute or convalescent COVID-19.

The ends were cut back, 5 bases at V and 2 bases at J, with 13 bases in the middle. The V gene's germline CDR1 is SGHTA and CDR2 FQGNSA. The CDR3 is 15 residues long. Only in-frame clones appear in the TCRdb table, and some are missing; sequencing was by immunoSEQ multiplex PCR. The repertoire holds about 58,000 clones, with 70% to 90% as singletons. The source is a man in his 60s with COVID-19, enrolled during active disease. The sequenced sample was peripheral blood. This rearrangement joins TRBV7-2 to TRBJ2-1, with D perhaps matching TRBD2 (6 bases). The CDR3 sequence: CASSPLAGPYNEQFF. The CDR3, as DNA: TGTGCCAGCAGCCCTCTGGCGGGACCCTACAATGAGCAGTTCTTC.